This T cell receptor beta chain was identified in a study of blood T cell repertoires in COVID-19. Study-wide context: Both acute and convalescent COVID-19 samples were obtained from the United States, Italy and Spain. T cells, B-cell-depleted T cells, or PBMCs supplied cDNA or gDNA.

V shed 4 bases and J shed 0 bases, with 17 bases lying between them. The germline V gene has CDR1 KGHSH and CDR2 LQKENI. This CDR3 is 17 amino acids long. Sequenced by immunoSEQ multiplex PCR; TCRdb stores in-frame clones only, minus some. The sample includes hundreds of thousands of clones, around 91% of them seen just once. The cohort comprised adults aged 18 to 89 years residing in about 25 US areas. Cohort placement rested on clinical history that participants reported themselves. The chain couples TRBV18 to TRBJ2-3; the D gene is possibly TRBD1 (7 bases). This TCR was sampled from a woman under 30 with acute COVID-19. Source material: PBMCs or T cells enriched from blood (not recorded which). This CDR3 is CASSLSRGASSTDTQYF. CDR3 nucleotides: TGTGCCAGCTCACTAAGCAGGGGGGCTTCTAGCACAGATACGCAGTATTTT. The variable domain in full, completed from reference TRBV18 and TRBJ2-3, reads NAGVMQNPRHLVRRRGQEARLRCSPMKGHSHVYWYRQLPEEGLKFMVYLQKENIIDESGMPKERFSAEFPKEGPSILRIQQVVRGDSAAYFCASSLSRGASSTDTQYFGPGTRLTVL.